These T cell receptor beta chains were read from a single sample in a study of post-analysis software for immune sequencing data. TCRdb re-derived calls from the PCR reads in MiXCR, one entry per CDR3 protein. The repertoire includes hundreds of thousands of distinct CDR3 sequences, approximately 53% of them detected once, and approximately 4.5% sits in the top ten. The sample taken for sequencing was blood. The receptor set was obtained from a girl aged 5-17 years with multiple sclerosis. CDR3s include the opening cysteine and the closing phenylalanine or tryptophan. Fields, in order: D gene, V gene, CDR3 length, clone size, J gene, CDR3 DNA, CDR3 protein. The D gene is left open where the match is weak. Size values are once, few and many counts, or a class for expanded clones, and some rows have none.

.	TRBV2	11	.	TRBJ2-7	TGTGCCGGACGGAGAGGGGGCGAGCAGTACTTC	CAGRRGGEQYF
TRBD1	TRBV12-3/TRBV12-4	13	few	TRBJ2-1	TGTGCCAGCAGTCCCCGACAGGGGAATGAGCAGTTCTTC	CASSPRQGNEQFF
.	TRBV29-1	13	.	TRBJ1-1	TGCAGCTCCCAACAGGGAGTGAACACTGAAGCTTTCTTT	CSSQQGVNTEAFF
.	TRBV27	13	.	TRBJ1-2	TGTGCCAGCAGAGGGGCTCATGACTATGGCTACACCTTC	CASRGAHDYGYTF
.	TRBV12-3/TRBV12-4	13	.	TRBJ2-1	TGTGCCAGCAGTCCTCGCCTTGGCAATGAGCAGTTCTTC	CASSPRLGNEQFF
TRBD2	TRBV12-3/TRBV12-4	15	.	TRBJ2-7	TGTGCCAGCAGTGGGGGGGAGGTCTTCTCCTACGAGCAGTACTTC	CASSGGEVFSYEQYF
TRBD2	TRBV5-4	17	few	TRBJ2-5	TGTGCCAGCAGCTTGGGGACTAGCGGGAGGGCCGAGGAGACCCAGTACTTC	CASSLGTSGRAEETQYF
TRBD2	TRBV6-6	17	.	TRBJ2-1	TGTGCCAGCAGTCCGGGACTAGCGACCCATCCGGGCAATGAGCAGTTCTTC	CASSPGLATHPGNEQFF
.	TRBV11-2	16	.	TRBJ2-7	TGTGCCAGCAGCTCCCCCTTGGGCCCTAGCTCCTACGAGCAGTACTTC	CASSSPLGPSSYEQYF
TRBD2	TRBV20-1	13	.	TRBJ2-1	TGCAGTGCTATCGGACTAGCGGTTAATGAGCAGTTCTTC	CSAIGLAVNEQFF
TRBD1	TRBV7-9	15	few	TRBJ2-5	TGTGCCAGCAGCTTATCCACCGGGACAGTCGGCCCTCAGTACTTC	CASSLSTGTVGPQYF
.	TRBV29-1	12	many	TRBJ2-5	TGCAGCGTTGAAACTCGGGGAGAGACCCAGTACTTC	CSVETRGETQYF
.	TRBV24-1	14	.	TRBJ2-5	TGTGCCACCAGTGACAGTGGGACCTCGGAGACCCAGTACTTC	CATSDSGTSETQYF
.	TRBV3-1	14	.	TRBJ1-6	TGTGCCAGCAGCCCTCGACTGGATAATTCACCCCTCCACTTT	CASSPRLDNSPLHF
.	TRBV27	14	.	TRBJ2-2	TGTGCCAGCGGGCCGGGACCCTACACCGGGGAGCTGTTTTTT	CASGPGPYTGELFF
TRBD2	TRBV20-1	16	once	TRBJ2-1	TGCAGTGCTAGGGGCCCCCGACTAGCGGGTACGGGTGAGCAGTTCTTC	CSARGPRLAGTGEQFF
TRBD1	TRBV6-6	14	.	TRBJ1-5	TGTGCCAGCAGTAGGGACAGGTACAATCAGCCCCAGCATTTT	CASSRDRYNQPQHF
.	TRBV5-6	13	.	TRBJ2-3	TGTGCCAGCAGCTTGGGCCGGAAAGATACGCAGTATTTT	CASSLGRKDTQYF
TRBD1	TRBV7-9	16	few	TRBJ2-6	TGTGCCAGCAGCGACAGGGGGCTCTCTGGGGCCAACGTCCTGACTTTC	CASSDRGLSGANVLTF
.	TRBV29-1	8	.	TRBJ1-2	TGCAGCGGTGAAGGCTACACCTTC	CSGEGYTF
.	TRBV25-1	13	.	TRBJ1-2	TGTGCCAGCCAAGGGCTGGGGGGCTATGGCTACACCTTC	CASQGLGGYGYTF
TRBD2	TRBV12-3/TRBV12-4	18	few	TRBJ2-4	TGTGCCAGCAGTCCCGGACTAGCGGGGGGGCTAGCCAAAAACATTCAGTACTTC	CASSPGLAGGLAKNIQYF